The clone carrying this TCR beta chain was found once. The antigen is undetermined. The data belong to a study of T cell responses to AZD1222 COVID-19 vaccine. TCRdb's table, derived via immunoSEQ multiplex PCR, lists solely in-frame clones and lacks some. The table lists more than 120,000 clones, 89% of them singletons. Trimming removed 6 bases at V and 4 bases at J, with 9 bases between. Germline-derived CDR1 and CDR2 are SNHLY and FYNNEI. The CDR3 is 13 residues long. Whole-study findings and limits: Donors were mostly white British, more females; clonal diversity possibly underestimated.

This chain connects TRBV2 to TRBJ1-4; unclear D gene. The sequence was obtained from an adult who received the AZD1222 COVID-19 vaccine. Sequenced here: peripheral blood, sampled 28 days after the second AZD1222 dose. The CDR3 DNA follows: TGTGCCAGCAGCGGGGTCGGTAATGAAAAACTGTTTTTT. Protein sequence: CASSGVGNEKLFF.